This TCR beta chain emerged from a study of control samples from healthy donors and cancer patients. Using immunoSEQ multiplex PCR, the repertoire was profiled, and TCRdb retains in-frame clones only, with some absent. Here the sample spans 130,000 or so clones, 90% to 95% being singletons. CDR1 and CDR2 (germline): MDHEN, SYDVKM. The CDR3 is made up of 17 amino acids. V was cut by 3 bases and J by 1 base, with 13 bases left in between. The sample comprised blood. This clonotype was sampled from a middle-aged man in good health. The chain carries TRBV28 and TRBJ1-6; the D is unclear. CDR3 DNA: TGTGCCAGCAGTTTCTTCCTGGTGTTATCCTATAATTCACCCCTCCACTTT. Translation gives CASSFFLVLSYNSPLHF.